These 14 T cell receptor beta chains were sequenced from one sample in a study of shared clonotypes between healthy human individuals. Cells designated naive CD8 were CD45RO-negative and were positively selected for CCR7, with terminally differentiated effector memory CD45RA+ cells excluded. The assay was immunoSEQ multiplex PCR, and TCRdb's table has in-frame clones only and misses some. The sample has roughly 590,000 clones, around 95% seen once. The sequenced sample consisted of naive CD8+ T cells sorted from blood. The receptors were sampled from a woman in her thirties in good health.

The V gene is TRBV4-1, the J gene TRBJ2-7, with 8 bases identical to TRBD1. Germline values: CDR1 MGHRA, CDR2 YSYEKL. After removal of 6 bases from V and 4 bases from J, the junction contained 2 bases not matched to a gene. The CDR3 has 12 residues. CDR3 bases: TGCGCCAGCAGTGGACAGGGATACGAGCAGTACTTC. Translated: CASSGQGYEQYF.

The rearrangement links TRBV2 to TRBJ1-2; D remains unclear. The CDR3 length is 12 residues. V was trimmed by 6 bases and J by 2 bases, leaving 7 bases between them. Per germline, CDR1 SNHLY and CDR2 FYNNEI. CDR3 loop: CASRGSNYGYTF. CDR3 DNA: TGTGCCAGCAGGGGAAGCAACTATGGCTACACCTTC.

The gene calls are TRBV6-6 and TRBJ2-3; perhaps TRBD1 as D (7 bases). Deletions cut 0 bases from V and 6 bases from J, with 16 bases between. CDR1 and CDR2 from the germline V gene are MNHNY and SVGAGI (reference sequence). This CDR3 region has 16 residues. The CDR3: CASSYSIGPGGDTQYF. CDR3 nucleotides: TGTGCCAGCAGTTACTCAATCGGTCCAGGGGGGGATACGCAGTATTTT.

This rearrangement joins TRBV11-2 to TRBJ2-1; a possible D gene is TRBD1 (6 bases). Germline CDR1 SGHAT, CDR2 FQNNGV. CDR3 length equals 15 residues. Deletions cut 6 bases from V and 0 bases from J, with 12 bases between. CDR3 bases: TGTGCCAGCAGTAGTCGACAGGACTCCTACAATGAGCAGTTCTTC. Translating it yields CASSSRQDSYNEQFF.

This clone was picked up a small number of times. This rearrangement joins TRBV7-9 to TRBJ2-7; TRBD1 matches at 7 bases. Germline V gives CDR1 SEHNR, CDR2 FQNEAQ (reference sequence). This CDR3 region has 14 residues. The V segment lost 7 bases and the J segment 2 bases; nucleotides outside the gene matches: 8. The CDR3 loop reads CASTPGTAPYEQYF. The CDR3 DNA reads as TGTGCCAGCACCCCCGGGACAGCTCCCTACGAGCAGTACTTC. Together with reference TRBV7-9 and TRBJ2-7, the CDR3 gives the full variable domain: DTGVSQNPRHKITKRGQNVTFRCDPISEHNRLYWYRQTLGQGPEFLTYFQNEAQLEKSRLLSDRFSAERPKGSFSTLEIQRTEQGDSAMYLCASTPGTAPYEQYFGPGTRLTVT.

The chain is built from TRBV4-2 and TRBJ2-2, with D perhaps matching TRBD2 (5 bases). The CDR3 sequence is 16 residues long. In germline, CDR1 is LGHNA, CDR2 YNFKEQ. V lost 1 base and J 7 bases, leaving 16 bases between the germline ends. CDR3 loop: CASSQAAQAEDGELFF. The DNA of the CDR3 is TGTGCCAGCAGCCAAGCGGCTCAGGCGGAGGACGGGGAGCTGTTTTTT.

The V gene is TRBV5-4, the J gene TRBJ2-1; D ambiguous. Germline loops: CDR1 SGHNT, CDR2 YYREEE (reference sequence). Trimming removed 3 bases at V and 9 bases at J, with 7 bases between. The CDR3 runs 11 residues. CDR3 residues: CASSSESEQFF. As DNA, the CDR3 is TGTGCCAGCAGCTCGGAGTCTGAGCAGTTCTTC. The full variable domain, rest sourced from reference TRBV5-4 and TRBJ2-1, is ETGVTQSPTHLIKTRGQQVTLRCSSQSGHNTVSWYQQALGQGPQFIFQYYREEENGRGNFPPRFSGLQFPNYSSELNVNALELDDSALYLCASSSESEQFFGPGTRLTVL.

The V and J genes are TRBV6-6 and TRBJ2-7; unclear D gene. Germline CDR1 is MNHNY and CDR2 is SVGAGI (reference sequence). This CDR3 is 13 amino acids long. Trimming took off 5 bases at V and 2 bases at J, with 10 bases between the two ends. The chain's CDR3 is CASSPDTPYEQYF. DNA for the CDR3: TGTGCCAGCAGTCCCGACACTCCCTACGAGCAGTACTTC.

The chain is built from TRBV19 and TRBJ2-1; no firm D call. Deletions cut 1 base from V and 2 bases from J, with 3 bases between. The CDR3 is 13 residues long. CDR1 is LNHDA, CDR2 SQIVND, per germline (reference sequence). In nucleotides, the CDR3 is TGTGCCAGTAGTATAGGGGCCTACAATGAGCAGTTCTTC. It yields the protein CASSIGAYNEQFF. The full variable domain, rest sourced from reference TRBV19 and TRBJ2-1, is DGGITQSPKYLFRKEGQNVTLSCEQNLNHDAMYWYRQDPGQGLRLIYYSQIVNDFQKGDIAEGYSVSREKKESFPLTVTSAQKNPTAFYLCASSIGAYNEQFFGPGTRLTVL.

J is TRBJ2-3 and V is TRBV7-6; D ambiguous. Trimming took off 4 bases at V and 4 bases at J, with 12 bases between the two ends. Germline CDR1 SGHVS, CDR2 FNYEAQ. This CDR3 is 14 amino acids long. The CDR3 DNA follows: TGTGCCAGCAGCTCGACCCGACTTGCAGATACGCAGTATTTT. Protein sequence: CASSSTRLADTQYF.

This clone has just one count. The chain employs TRBV30 and TRBJ2-7, with no clear D. CDR1 and CDR2 from the germline V gene are GTSNPN and SVGIG (reference sequence). The V and J ends lost 0 bases and 3 bases respectively, with 9 bases between them. This CDR3 spans 13 amino acids. In nucleotides, the CDR3 is TGTGCCTGGAGTGTTGGTGGGAACTACGAGCAGTACTTC. Residues: CAWSVGGNYEQYF.

This chain connects TRBV13 to TRBJ2-1; D remains unclear. The V end was cut by 7 bases, the J end by 8 bases, with 9 bases between. Germline CDR1 and CDR2: PRHDT and FYEKMQ (reference sequence). The CDR3 is made up of 11 amino acids. The CDR3 region has the DNA TGTGCCAGCACTCCTGGGGATGAGCAGTTCTTC. It yields the protein CASTPGDEQFF. Full variable domain (outside the CDR3, taken from reference TRBV13 and TRBJ2-1): AAGVIQSPRHLIKEKRETATLKCYPIPRHDTVYWYQQGPGQDPQFLISFYEKMQSDKGSIPDRFSAQQFSDYHSELNMSSLELGDSALYFCASTPGDEQFFGPGTRLTVL.

This chain joins TRBV5-1 and TRBJ1-6; possibly TRBD1 for D (5 bases). V lost 4 bases and J 9 bases, leaving 17 bases between the germline ends. From germline, CDR1 is SGHRS and CDR2 YFSETQ. This CDR3 is built from 15 residues. CDR3 sequence: CASSPWDFLASPLHF. The CDR3 DNA is TGCGCCAGCAGCCCCTGGGACTTTTTGGCTTCACCCCTCCACTTT.

The chain couples TRBV11-2 to TRBJ2-7, with TRBD2 matching over 13 bases. V was pared by 1 base and J by 3 bases, with 3 bases of the junction left unmatched. The CDR3 covers 16 residues. Germline CDR1 is SGHAT and CDR2 is FQNNGV. CDR3 bases: TGTGCCAGCAGCTTAGCGAGACTAGCGGGAGGCTACGAGCAGTACTTC. Residues: CASSLARLAGGYEQYF.